Shown below are 26 T cell receptor beta chains from a single sample sequenced in a study of monozygotic twins with inflammatory bowel disease. TCRdb re-called the 5' RACE reads; one entry per CDR3 protein, DNA not given. The repertoire table contains over 150,000 distinct CDR3 sequences. Sequences were obtained from blood. The receptors here all came from a human donor with ulcerative colitis or Crohn's disease, or a healthy co-twin of an affected twin (not recorded which).

V usage is TRBV20-1 and J usage is TRBJ1-4; TCRdb selects TRBD1, and the lack of DNA leaves this call unchecked. Germline-derived CDR1 and CDR2 are DFQATT and SNEGSKA (reference sequence). The CDR3 is 14 residues long. CDR3 sequence reads: CSAQSGTGNEKLFF.

The rearrangement links TRBV12-3 or TRBV12-4 to TRBJ2-1; TCRdb names TRBD2, which stays unverified in the absence of DNA. The CDR3 contains 15 residues. The CDR3 loop is CASSIAGRADNEQFF.

The J gene is TRBJ1-6, the V gene TRBV5-1. The CDR3 is 18 residues long. The germline gives CDR1 SGHRS, CDR2 YFSETQ. The CDR3: CASSEGTGTAVINSPLHF.

This sequence joins TRBV7-3 and TRBJ1-1; TCRdb lists TRBD1, though no DNA is available to test this call. The CDR3 has 14 residues. In germline, CDR1 is SGHTA, CDR2 FQGTGA. This CDR3 reads CASSPRTGGTEAFF.

The J gene is TRBJ1-2, the V gene TRBV6-1. This CDR3 comprises 15 residues. Germline loops: CDR1 MNHNS, CDR2 SASEGT. The CDR3 sequence is CASSPLGPLVYGYTF.

The chain recombines TRBV5-4 with TRBJ2-2; TCRdb's D call of TRBD2 is untestable without DNA. The germline gives CDR1 SGHNT, CDR2 YYREEE (reference sequence). This CDR3 is built from 16 residues. CDR3 region: CASRPGLAINTGELFF.

The V call is TRBV5-1, the J call TRBJ2-1; TCRdb designates TRBD1, a call that cannot be tested without DNA. Per germline, CDR1 SGHRS and CDR2 YFSETQ. The CDR3 sequence is 15 residues long. Here the CDR3 reads CASSFGGLSYNEQFF.

The chain carries TRBV5-1 and TRBJ2-2; there is no DNA to check the TCRdb D call of TRBD1. Per germline, CDR1 SGHRS and CDR2 YFSETQ. The CDR3 is made up of 15 amino acids. The CDR3 reads CASTPTGVDHGELFF.

V gene TRBV20-1 combines with J gene TRBJ2-2; the D gene TCRdb calls, TRBD1, cannot be checked with no DNA. Germline-derived CDR1 and CDR2 are DFQATT and SNEGSKA (reference sequence). This CDR3 is 13 amino acids long. The CDR3: CRARKAPTGELFF.

The chain has TRBV10-3 and TRBJ2-1; TCRdb indicates TRBD2, and absent DNA this call remains unverified. Germline V lookup: CDR1 ENHRY, CDR2 SYGVKD. This CDR3 comprises 16 residues. This chain's CDR3 is CAISERLAGGENEQFF.

The chain recombines TRBV4-3 with TRBJ1-1. CDR3 length: 16 residues. Germline V gene lookup returns CDR1 LGHNA and CDR2 YSLEER. The CDR3 is CASSQDMATLNTEAFF.

The chain links TRBV20-1 to TRBJ2-5. The V gene's germline CDR1 is DFQATT and CDR2 SNEGSKA (reference sequence). The CDR3 covers 13 residues. The CDR3 sequence: CSARDTLQETQYF.

This chain links TRBV20-1 with TRBJ1-5; TCRdb's D gene call, TRBD1, goes unchecked for lack of DNA. The CDR3 totals 14 residues. CDR1 is DFQATT and CDR2 is SNEGSKA in the germline V gene (reference sequence). CDR3 amino acids: CSASRGQANQPQHF.

The genes are TRBV5-1 and TRBJ2-1; TCRdb reports TRBD2, a call that lacks DNA to check it against. The CDR3 spans 16 residues. Germline values: CDR1 SGHRS, CDR2 YFSETQ. The CDR3: CASSLVSSGSYNEQFF.

This chain uses TRBV5-1 with TRBJ2-4; the D call of TRBD2 rests on TCRdb alone, since no DNA is present to check it. The CDR3 is 14 residues long. The germline gives CDR1 SGHRS, CDR2 YFSETQ. CDR3 sequence: CASSPGTSGDIQYF.

CDR3 protein: CSARAGQDSYEQYF. The chain employs TRBV20-1 and TRBJ2-7. CDR3 length: 14 amino acids. Looked up from germline, CDR1 is DFQATT and CDR2 is SNEGSKA (reference sequence).

This sequence joins TRBV7-8 and TRBJ1-2; TCRdb picks TRBD1, but there is no DNA to check that call. Germline loops: CDR1 SGHVS, CDR2 FQNEAQ. CDR3 length equals 18 residues. CDR3 region: CASSLPHRLRGVNYGYTF.

The chain has TRBV10-3 and TRBJ1-6; TCRdb reports TRBD1, a call that lacks DNA to check it against. The CDR3 has 14 amino acids. The germline V gene encodes CDR1 ENHRY and CDR2 SYGVKD. CDR3: CAIKGQADNSPLHF.

The gene calls are TRBV12-3 or TRBV12-4 and TRBJ1-2. This CDR3 has 12 residues. CDR3 loop: CASSLLGYGYTF.

The V and J genes are TRBV12-3 or TRBV12-4 and TRBJ1-1; TCRdb returns TRBD1, unconfirmable since there is no DNA. The CDR3 is 14 residues long. The CDR3 here is CATKRGGPGTEAFF.

J is TRBJ2-5 and V is TRBV2; TCRdb outputs TRBD1, but without DNA this stays unchecked. The CDR3 is 13 residues long. The germline CDR1 and CDR2 sequences are SNHLY and FYNNEI. The CDR3 spells CASSGDPGETQYF.

V and J are TRBV7-3 and TRBJ2-3; no DNA is available, so the TRBD2 call from TCRdb remains unchecked. The CDR3 contains 17 residues. Germline V CDR1 and CDR2: SGHTA, FQGTGA. The CDR3 spells CASSLTRTSGGSDTQYF.

This CDR3 is CASSLETGLADNNEQFF. This chain connects TRBV5-1 to TRBJ2-1; TCRdb's D call of TRBD2 is untestable without DNA. The V gene's germline CDR1 is SGHRS and CDR2 YFSETQ. This CDR3 is built from 17 residues.

The chain is built from TRBV6-5 and TRBJ2-1; with no DNA, the TCRdb D assignment of TRBD2 cannot be verified. The CDR3 has 17 residues. Germline CDR1 and CDR2: MNHEY and SVGAGI. The CDR3 loop reads CASSSHAGLAGVGEQFF.

This chain links TRBV4-1 with TRBJ1-1; TCRdb proposes TRBD1, but this gene call is untestable without DNA. This CDR3 contains 15 residues. CDR1 and CDR2 from the germline V gene are MGHRA and YSYEKL. The CDR3 is CASSLSAGGYTEAFF.

V is TRBV20-1 and J is TRBJ2-1; TCRdb outputs TRBD1, but without DNA this stays unchecked. There are 15 residues in the CDR3. Germline V gene lookup returns CDR1 DFQATT and CDR2 SNEGSKA (reference sequence). The CDR3 sequence: CSASRTDGGSNEQFF.